This T cell receptor (beta chain) was sequenced during a study of CXCR3-negative and CXCR3-positive naive CD8 T cells. The libraries of TRB cDNA were prepared using 5' RACE with UMI labels. Using the 5' RACE reads, TCRdb records one entry per CDR3 protein without DNA. Its listing shows under 45,000 distinct CDR3 sequences. The CDR3 is 16 amino acids. Remarks on this clonotype: Its target is not known.

Regarding the study as a whole: Comparably high diversity marked both naive subsets, whereas memory CD8+ cells had much lower diversity.

Material: memory CD8+ T cells from blood. The genes are TRBV21-1 and TRBJ2-7. TRBV21-1 is flagged as a pseudogene. This TCR came from a human donor in good health. Some clones in this sample may be carry-over from other donors' samples. CDR3 residues: CASSKVISGSTYEQYF.